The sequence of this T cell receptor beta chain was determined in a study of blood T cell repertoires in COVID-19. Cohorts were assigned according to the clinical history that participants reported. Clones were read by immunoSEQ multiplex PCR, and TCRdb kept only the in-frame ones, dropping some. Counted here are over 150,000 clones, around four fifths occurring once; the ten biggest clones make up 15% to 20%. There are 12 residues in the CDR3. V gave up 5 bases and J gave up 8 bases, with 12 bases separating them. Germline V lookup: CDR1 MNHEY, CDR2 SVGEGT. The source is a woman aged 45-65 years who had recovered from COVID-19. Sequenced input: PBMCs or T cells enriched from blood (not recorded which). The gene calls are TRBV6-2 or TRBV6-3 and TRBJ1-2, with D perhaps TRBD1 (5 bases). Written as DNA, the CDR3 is TGTGCCAGCAGTAAGGCAGGGATGGGCTACACCTTC. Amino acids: CASSKAGMGYTF.